Below, one TCR beta chain is given with its context. It lacks a known antigen. Per-nucleotide qualities are absent, and no much larger clonotype sits a single base away. TCRbeta CDR3 regions were amplified from genomic DNA using the immunoSEQ Assay, a bias-controlled multiplex PCR. Per the authors' processing: Nucleated cell counts per sample were estimated from amplification of reference gene primers within the assay. To quantify the absolute abundance of each unique TCRbeta CDR3 rearrangement, sequence reads were collapsed and filtered. For each sample, productive Simpson clonality was calculated by taking the square root of Simpson's diversity index across productive rearrangements. TCRdb re-hosts the immuneACCESS table, in-frame sequences only. Its copies lack some clones; in the studies checked, an unresolved V gene accounts for under half of them, and the cause for the rest is not known. That table is the source of V, J and clone size, and D and trimming were worked out from the DNA. This sample has 50,000 or so clones in its table, and 65% to 80% of those were observed once. The top ten hold 25% of the sample.

At the junction V is shortened by 5 bases and J by 2 bases; bases outside the gene matches: 20. The CDR1 and CDR2 encoded by the germline V gene are LGHNT and FRNRAP. From the cysteine through the phenylalanine, the CDR3 covers 21 amino acids. The DNA shown is the 63-base CDR3, in frame from base 1. The data were taken from a study of blood T cell repertoires in COVID-19 (dated by TCRdb to 2018 to 2021). For context, the study as a whole: Samples covering the acute and convalescent phases of COVID-19 were provided by collaborators in the United States, Italy and Spain. The prospective study material was composed of cDNA or gDNA derived from T cells, B-cell-depleted T cells, or PBMCs. The samples were drawn from the first 160 participants of the ongoing ImmuneRACE study and from 1,254 subjects provided by 6 global collaborators. A freely available public database, intended as a resource for researchers studying the immune response to SARS-CoV-2, is where the repertoires were released. A de-identified subject ID, COVID-19 status, age in years and sex were almost always included in the sample metadata. HLA class I and class II types, where available, came from metadata supplied by the sample provider rather than from assay-based typing. Subjects who had been exposed to COVID-19, were actively infected with it, or had recovered from it provided the deeply sampled blood TCRbeta repertoires that made up the dataset.

Results the study describes overall, beyond this receptor: Clinical and demographic metadata were provided uncurated, with the amount varying by source and participant.

The collaborating institutions used their own protocols to collect whole blood in K2EDTA tubes. For TCRbeta analysis, collaborators shipped samples in one of three forms: frozen whole blood, isolated PBMCs, or DNA extracted from either of those sample types. Sequencing was carried out using peripheral blood. The TCR sequence derives from a man between 65 and 80 years old with acute or convalescent COVID-19. The chain links TRBV12-5 with TRBJ1-5; 11 bases in the junction line up with TRBD1. In nucleotide form, the sequence is TGTGCTAGTGGTCCACTACCCACCGGGACAGGGGGTAAATATGGCAATCAGCCCCAGCATTTT. This yields the protein CASGPLPTGTGGKYGNQPQHF.